These T cell receptor beta chains were read from a single sample in a study of T cell responses to AZD1222 COVID-19 vaccine. Profiling relied on immunoSEQ multiplex PCR, and the TCRdb table lists in-frame clones only, not all of them. This table holds 100,000 to 120,000 clones, about 90% found once. The sample was peripheral blood, taken 28 days after the second AZD1222 dose. The receptors were sampled from an adult who received the AZD1222 COVID-19 vaccine. CDR3s include the opening cysteine and the closing phenylalanine or tryptophan. The order of the fields is J gene, V gene, clone size, D gene, CDR3 protein, CDR3 DNA. The D gene is left open where the match is weak. Clone size is not always given. Where it is, it says once, few, many or a class for expanded clones.

J: TRBJ1-2; V: TRBV3-1/TRBV3-2; size: medium-sized; D: TRBD1; CDR3: CASSAQGVIYYGYTF; DNA: TGTGCCAGCAGCGCACAGGGGGTCATATACTATGGCTACACCTTC
J: TRBJ1-4; V: TRBV19; size: -; D: -; CDR3: CASSWPGARGEKLFF; DNA: TGTGCCAGTAGTTGGCCGGGGGCGCGAGGTGAAAAACTGTTTTTT
J: TRBJ2-7; V: TRBV5-1; size: -; D: -; CDR3: CASSLQGYEQYF; DNA: TGCGCCAGCAGTTTACAGGGATACGAGCAGTACTTC
J: TRBJ2-1; V: TRBV6-5; size: -; D: -; CDR3: CASTPVGGKDEQFF; DNA: TGTGCCAGCACCCCAGTTGGGGGTAAGGACGAGCAGTTCTTC
J: TRBJ2-3; V: TRBV11-2; size: -; D: -; CDR3: CASSFHGDTQYF; DNA: TGTGCCAGCAGCTTTCATGGGGATACGCAGTATTTT
J: TRBJ1-1; V: TRBV4-1; size: -; D: -; CDR3: CASSPVRRMNTEAFF; DNA: TGCGCCAGCAGCCCTGTGAGGCGGATGAACACTGAAGCTTTCTTT
J: TRBJ1-4; V: TRBV7-2; size: -; D: TRBD1; CDR3: CASSSGTAGNNEKLFF; DNA: TGTGCCAGCAGCTCTGGGACAGCTGGAAATAATGAAAAACTGTTTTTT
J: TRBJ2-2; V: TRBV7-7; size: -; D: -; CDR3: CASSRMTSGELFF; DNA: TGTGCCAGCAGCCGGATGACTAGCGGGGAGCTGTTTTTT
J: TRBJ2-5; V: TRBV2; size: -; D: -; CDR3: CASSGSNSQETQYF; DNA: TGTGCCAGCAGTGGGTCGAACAGCCAAGAGACCCAGTACTTC
J: TRBJ1-4; V: TRBV19; size: -; D: TRBD1; CDR3: CATKAGQDNEKLFF; DNA: TGTGCCACGAAGGCGGGACAGGATAATGAAAAACTGTTTTTT
J: TRBJ2-5; V: TRBV19; size: -; D: -; CDR3: CASSTTGQETQYF; DNA: TGTGCCAGTAGCACCACAGGACAAGAGACCCAGTACTTC
J: TRBJ1-1; V: TRBV28; size: few; D: -; CDR3: CASSPHTVATEAFF; DNA: TGTGCCAGCAGCCCCCATACAGTTGCCACTGAAGCTTTCTTT
J: TRBJ1-1; V: TRBV5-1; size: -; D: -; CDR3: CASSLGENGGTEAFF; DNA: TGCGCCAGCAGCTTGGGGGAAAATGGTGGCACTGAAGCTTTCTTT
J: TRBJ2-1; V: TRBV5-1; size: -; D: -; CDR3: CASSLARQGSPSFSGNEQFF; DNA: TGCGCCAGCAGCTTGGCCCGTCAAGGGTCCCCGTCGTTCAGCGGAAATGAGCAGTTCTTC
J: TRBJ1-5; V: TRBV6-5; size: -; D: -; CDR3: CASSYRHSRNQPQHF; DNA: TGTGCCAGCAGTTACCGACACTCTAGGAATCAGCCCCAGCATTTT
J: TRBJ1-2; V: TRBV2; size: few; D: -; CDR3: CASNRLVREYGYTF; DNA: TGTGCCAGCAATCGCCTAGTCAGGGAGTATGGCTACACCTTC
J: TRBJ1-3; V: TRBV6-5; size: -; D: TRBD1; CDR3: CASGRTGFSGNTIYF; DNA: TGTGCCAGCGGACGGACAGGGTTTTCTGGAAACACCATATATTTT
J: TRBJ2-7; V: TRBV5-6; size: -; D: TRBD1; CDR3: CASSPPGQTSYEQYF; DNA: TGTGCCAGCAGCCCCCCGGGACAGACCTCCTACGAGCAGTACTTC
J: TRBJ2-7; V: TRBV4-1; size: -; D: TRBD1; CDR3: CASSSGQGALSEQYF; DNA: TGCGCCAGCAGCTCCGGACAGGGGGCGCTGTCCGAGCAGTACTTC
J: TRBJ1-5; V: TRBV5-4; size: -; D: -; CDR3: CASNTGNQPQHF; DNA: TGTGCCAGCAATACAGGAAATCAGCCCCAGCATTTT
J: TRBJ2-3; V: TRBV24-1; size: -; D: TRBD2; CDR3: CATSGDSGRATDTQYF; DNA: TGTGCCACCAGTGGTGATAGCGGGAGGGCCACAGATACGCAGTATTTT
J: TRBJ2-5; V: TRBV5-1; size: -; D: -; CDR3: CASSSSGNQETQYF; DNA: TGCGCCAGCAGCTCTTCCGGGAACCAAGAGACCCAGTACTTC
J: TRBJ2-5; V: TRBV2; size: -; D: -; CDR3: CASSEVLFGAQYF; DNA: TGTGCCAGCAGTGAAGTCCTGTTCGGGGCCCAGTACTTC
J: TRBJ2-5; V: TRBV6-5; size: -; D: -; CDR3: CASSYGARVQETQYF; DNA: TGTGCCAGCAGTTACGGGGCTCGGGTCCAAGAGACCCAGTACTTC
J: TRBJ1-1; V: TRBV7-8; size: -; D: -; CDR3: CASSLVRTWFTEAFF; DNA: TGTGCCAGCAGCTTAGTTAGGACATGGTTTACTGAAGCTTTCTTT
J: TRBJ1-5; V: TRBV19; size: -; D: -; CDR3: CASSIGFQPQHF; DNA: TGTGCCAGTAGTATTGGTTTTCAGCCCCAGCATTTT
J: TRBJ2-7; V: TRBV6-5; size: -; D: TRBD2; CDR3: CASRVGLAGSYEQYF; DNA: TGTGCCAGCAGGGTCGGACTAGCGGGGTCCTACGAGCAGTACTTC
J: TRBJ2-5; V: TRBV2; size: -; D: -; CDR3: CASSGNLGLGETQYF; DNA: TGTGCCAGCAGTGGTAACCTAGGGTTGGGAGAGACCCAGTACTTC
J: TRBJ1-6; V: TRBV18; size: -; D: -; CDR3: CASSPPVRGENSPLHF; DNA: TGTGCCAGCTCACCACCGGTGCGAGGAGAAAATTCACCCCTCCACTTT
J: TRBJ1-5; V: TRBV19; size: -; D: -; CDR3: CASSTSGPPPYNQPQHF; DNA: TGTGCCAGTAGTACCTCCGGGCCCCCGCCCTACAATCAGCCCCAGCATTTT
J: TRBJ2-1; V: TRBV4-2; size: once; D: TRBD2; CDR3: CASSLRGGGYNEQFF; DNA: TGTGCCAGCAGCCTCCGCGGGGGGGGTTACAATGAGCAGTTCTTC
J: TRBJ2-1; V: TRBV18; size: -; D: TRBD2; CDR3: CASSPAEGLASYNEQFF; DNA: TGTGCCAGCTCCCCAGCTGAGGGACTAGCGTCCTACAATGAGCAGTTCTTC
J: TRBJ2-5; V: TRBV5-4; size: -; D: -; CDR3: CASSYSSGETQYF; DNA: TGTGCCAGCAGCTACAGTAGCGGAGAGACCCAGTACTTC
J: TRBJ1-1; V: TRBV18; size: -; D: TRBD1; CDR3: CASSRSQGAGRNTEAFF; DNA: TGTGCCAGCTCACGATCTCAGGGGGCGGGAAGGAACACTGAAGCTTTCTTT
J: TRBJ2-7; V: TRBV6-5; size: -; D: -; CDR3: CASSPAGDHEQYF; DNA: TGTGCCAGCAGTCCAGCCGGGGACCACGAGCAGTACTTC
J: TRBJ1-2; V: TRBV7-2; size: -; D: -; CDR3: CASSSKDLNYGYTF; DNA: TGTGCCAGCAGCTCGAAGGACCTTAACTATGGCTACACCTTC
J: TRBJ1-2; V: TRBV5-1; size: -; D: -; CDR3: CASSPEGFGYTF; DNA: TGCGCCAGCAGCCCGGAGGGTTTTGGCTACACCTTC
J: TRBJ1-2; V: TRBV3-1/TRBV3-2; size: once; D: -; CDR3: CASSQVVLTGGYTF; DNA: TGTGCCAGCAGCCAGGTGGTACTCACTGGGGGCTACACCTTC
J: TRBJ2-3; V: TRBV5-1; size: -; D: -; CDR3: CASSLAKGVGTDTQYF; DNA: TGCGCCAGCAGCTTGGCCAAGGGAGTTGGAACAGATACGCAGTATTTT
J: TRBJ1-1; V: TRBV6-5; size: -; D: -; CDR3: CASSYSAGLNTEAFF; DNA: TGTGCCAGCAGTTACTCGGCTGGCTTGAACACTGAAGCTTTCTTT
J: TRBJ2-7; V: TRBV5-1; size: -; D: TRBD1; CDR3: CASSSDRVSSYEQYF; DNA: TGCGCCAGCAGCTCGGACAGGGTGTCCTCCTACGAGCAGTACTTC
J: TRBJ2-7; V: TRBV5-4; size: -; D: TRBD1; CDR3: CASSLAGTGFSYEQYF; DNA: TGTGCCAGCAGCTTGGCTGGGACAGGGTTTTCTTACGAGCAGTACTTC
J: TRBJ2-5; V: TRBV10-1; size: -; D: -; CDR3: CASSGGGQETQYF; DNA: TGCGCCAGCAGTGGAGGTGGCCAAGAGACCCAGTACTTC
J: TRBJ1-1; V: TRBV19; size: -; D: TRBD1; CDR3: CASSIGQGAVMNTEAFF; DNA: TGTGCCAGTAGTATTGGGCAGGGGGCTGTCATGAACACTGAAGCTTTCTTT
J: TRBJ1-6; V: TRBV7-9; size: -; D: -; CDR3: CASSLAFGLRSPLHF; DNA: TGTGCCAGCAGCTTAGCTTTCGGGTTACGGTCACCCCTCCACTTT
J: TRBJ2-7; V: TRBV28; size: -; D: TRBD1; CDR3: CASSFRAGTGISYEQYF; DNA: TGTGCCAGCAGTTTTCGAGCCGGGACAGGGATATCCTACGAGCAGTACTTC
J: TRBJ1-5; V: TRBV10-3; size: -; D: -; CDR3: CAISGQDNQPQHF; DNA: TGTGCCATCAGTGGACAGGACAATCAGCCCCAGCATTTT
J: TRBJ2-7; V: TRBV11-2; size: -; D: -; CDR3: CASSYQNQIDRSSYEQYF; DNA: TGTGCCAGCAGCTACCAGAACCAGATCGACAGAAGCTCCTACGAGCAGTACTTC
J: TRBJ1-6; V: TRBV9; size: -; D: -; CDR3: CASSVATSYNSPLHF; DNA: TGTGCCAGCAGCGTAGCAACCTCCTATAATTCACCCCTCCACTTT
J: TRBJ2-7; V: TRBV6-5; size: -; D: TRBD1; CDR3: CASSPTWDSYEQYF; DNA: TGTGCCAGCAGCCCGACCTGGGACAGCTACGAGCAGTACTTC
J: TRBJ1-6; V: TRBV19; size: -; D: -; CDR3: CASSIPGGRNSPLHF; DNA: TGTGCCAGTAGTATTCCGGGGGGTAGGAATTCACCCCTCCACTTT
J: TRBJ1-3; V: TRBV10-3; size: -; D: -; CDR3: CAISASGNTIYF; DNA: TGTGCCATCAGTGCCTCTGGAAACACCATATATTTT
J: TRBJ2-5; V: TRBV7-9; size: -; D: -; CDR3: CASSYVGRQETQYF; DNA: TGTGCCAGCAGCTACGTAGGACGGCAAGAGACCCAGTACTTC
J: TRBJ1-1; V: TRBV6-1; size: -; D: -; CDR3: CASSDRLGGGTEAFF; DNA: TGTGCCAGCAGTGACCGACTCGGGGGGGGCACTGAAGCTTTCTTT
J: TRBJ2-7; V: TRBV6-6; size: -; D: -; CDR3: CASRPAGQNYEQYF; DNA: TGTGCCAGCAGACCCGCGGGACAGAACTACGAGCAGTACTTC
J: TRBJ2-4; V: TRBV6-5; size: -; D: -; CDR3: CASSYSIDGAKNIQYF; DNA: TGTGCCAGCAGTTACTCTATTGACGGAGCCAAAAACATTCAGTACTTC
J: TRBJ1-2; V: TRBV2; size: -; D: -; CDR3: CASSEWSGAYGYTF; DNA: TGTGCCAGCAGTGAATGGTCAGGCGCTTATGGCTACACCTTC